Presented here are 29 T cell receptor beta chains from one specimen sequenced in a study of T-cell memory formation after mild COVID-19. TCRdb reprocessed the 5' RACE reads with MiXCR, giving one entry per CDR3 protein. The sample lists 450,000 to 650,000 distinct CDR3 sequences; roughly 21% were seen once. The sequenced material came from PBMCs or a T cell subset sorted from them (not recorded which). These receptors came from an adult woman who had mild COVID-19 (a few samples of this study predate the infection). Cell type and time point are not known.

In its sample, this clonotype was seen a few times. The gene calls are TRBV6-6 and TRBJ2-3; tentative D call: TRBD1 (5 bases). The CDR3 loop spans 15 amino acids. The germline V and J ends were trimmed by 7 bases and 0 bases, with 14 bases remaining between them. Germline loops: CDR1 MNHNY, CDR2 SVGAGI (reference sequence). DNA for the CDR3: TGTGCCAGCAATGATGGGGCCTCTAGCACAGATACGCAGTATTTT. It codes for CASNDGASSTDTQYF.

This chain joins TRBV20-1 and TRBJ2-7; D not certain. Between the trimmed V and J ends, which lost 6 bases and 5 bases, there was a span of 11 bases. Germline V gene data show CDR1 as DFQATT and CDR2 as SNEGSKA (reference sequence). The CDR3 spans 11 residues. The CDR3 spells CSALERNEQYF. The CDR3 DNA follows: TGCAGTGCGTTGGAGCGTAACGAGCAGTACTTC.

This clonotype was counted only a few times. The rearrangement links TRBV7-9 to TRBJ1-1; D unclear. CDR3 size: 12 residues. The germline V and J ends were trimmed by 0 bases and 10 bases, with 9 bases remaining between them. In germline, CDR1 is SEHNR, CDR2 FQNEAQ (reference sequence). The CDR3 sequence: CASSLAGERAFF. The CDR3 DNA is TGTGCCAGCAGCTTAGCGGGAGAACGAGCTTTCTTT.

The chain links TRBV24-1 to TRBJ1-5, with 11 bases that match TRBD1. The junction had 13 bases not matched to a gene; V was cut back by 3 bases and J by 7 bases. Germline V gene data show CDR1 as KGHDR and CDR2 as SFDVKD. CDR3 length equals 18 residues. The CDR3 here is CATSDGTGGAQERQPQHF. Here the CDR3 DNA reads TGTGCCACCAGTGATGGGACAGGGGGTGCGCAAGAACGGCAGCCCCAGCATTTT.

This clonotype appeared a few times. The chain combines TRBV12-3 or TRBV12-4 with TRBJ2-7; D uncertain. The CDR3 is made up of 11 amino acids. V lost 3 bases, J lost 5 bases, and 5 bases lay in between. The CDR3 coding sequence is TGTGCCAGCAGTTTTGCCGACGAGCAGTACTTC. Its translation is CASSFADEQYF.

This clonotype was seen only a few times. The chain is built from TRBV20-1 and TRBJ1-2; D is possibly TRBD1 (5 bases). The CDR3 extends over 13 amino acids. Germline CDR1 is DFQATT and CDR2 is SNEGSKA (reference sequence). Trimming shortened V by 5 bases and J by 5 bases, and 15 bases separated the two germline ends. The DNA for the CDR3 is TGCAGTGCTTCGACAGCCGTACCGTATGGCTACACCTTC. The encoded protein is CSASTAVPYGYTF.

At least ten counts were recorded for this clonotype. A read error may produce the germline difference seen at one junction end. V gene TRBV5-1 combines with J gene TRBJ2-3; D is ambiguous. CDR1 is SGHRS, CDR2 YFSETQ, per germline. The CDR3 consists of 13 residues. The CDR3 bases are TGTGCCAGCAGTCTCGGCTACACAGATACGCAGTATTTT. It encodes CASSLGYTDTQYF.

The rearrangement joins TRBV20-1 to TRBJ1-5; tentatively, D is TRBD1 (5 bases). The CDR3 extends over 13 amino acids. The germline CDR1 and CDR2 sequences are DFQATT and SNEGSKA (reference sequence). V was shortened by 3 bases and J by 5 bases, with 11 bases between the two germline ends. The CDR3 spells CSASRGADQPQHF. DNA of the CDR3: TGCAGTGCTAGTAGGGGCGCGGATCAGCCCCAGCATTTT.

This clonotype was seen repeatedly, ten times or more. The rearrangement links TRBV7-9 to TRBJ1-1, with D hard to call. CDR1 is SEHNR, CDR2 FQNEAQ, per germline (reference sequence). V was shortened by 0 bases and J by 7 bases, with 18 bases between the two germline ends. The CDR3 totals 16 residues. CDR3 residues: CASSLAYGSSWGEAFF. For the CDR3, the DNA is TGTGCCAGCAGCTTAGCCTATGGGTCCTCCTGGGGTGAAGCTTTCTTT.

The chain has TRBV12-3 or TRBV12-4 and TRBJ2-7; TRBD1 matches 10 bases. The CDR3 runs to 16 residues. J gave up 5 bases and V 1 base, and 8 bases lay outside the gene matches. As DNA, the CDR3 is TGTGCCAGCAGTTTAGGCCCCGGGGACAGGGGCCACGAGCAGTACTTC. This codes for CASSLGPGDRGHEQYF.

This clonotype was seen ten or more times. The chain recombines TRBV4-1 with TRBJ1-1, with D possibly matching TRBD1 (6 bases). V was trimmed by 6 bases and J by 1 base, leaving 15 bases between them. Germline V gives CDR1 MGHRA, CDR2 YSYEKL. This CDR3 region has 15 residues. The CDR3 sequence is CASSPGQFGNTEAFF. As DNA, the CDR3 is TGCGCCAGCAGTCCCGGACAGTTTGGGAACACTGAAGCTTTCTTT.

This chain joins TRBV5-1 and TRBJ1-2, with 8 bases identical to TRBD1. The germline V gene encodes CDR1 SGHRS and CDR2 YFSETQ. V gave up 3 bases and J gave up 5 bases; unmatched junction bases: 9. The CDR3 has 15 amino acids. The CDR3 nucleotides read TGCGCCAGCAGCTCCGAGGGACAGGCAGTTTATGGCTACACCTTC. It is translated as CASSSEGQAVYGYTF.

The rearrangement uses TRBV12-3 or TRBV12-4 and TRBJ2-5; D call uncertain. Trimming left V 3 bases short and J 5 bases short, with 10 bases between. There are 13 residues in the CDR3. CDR3 coding DNA: TGTGCCAGCAGTTTTCCTCCTCTCGAGACCCAGTACTTC. This gives the protein CASSFPPLETQYF.

This chain connects TRBV12-3 or TRBV12-4 to TRBJ2-2; 8 nucleotides line up with TRBD2. The CDR3 spans 17 residues. V gave up 4 bases and J gave up 2 bases; unmatched junction bases: 9. The CDR3 DNA reads TGTGCCAGCAGTTCCCGGCGGGGGGCGCCCAACACCGGGGAGCTGTTTTTT. Amino acids: CASSSRRGAPNTGELFF.

The gene calls are TRBV11-3 and TRBJ2-2; 8 nucleotides match TRBD1. Germline CDR1 and CDR2: SGHNT and YENEEA. The CDR3 has 14 residues. Losses at the gene ends were 8 bases for V and 5 bases for J; bases not matched to a gene: 7. This chain's CDR3 is CASAQGGPTGELFF. The CDR3 DNA reads TGTGCCAGCGCACAGGGGGGACCTACCGGGGAGCTGTTTTTT.

The rearrangement joins TRBV27 to TRBJ2-1; 11 nucleotides match TRBD2. The CDR3 totals 15 residues. Trimming took 5 bases from V and 4 from J; bases not matched to a gene: 4. Germline V gene lookup returns CDR1 MNHEY and CDR2 SMNVEV (reference sequence). As DNA, the CDR3 is TGTGCCAGCAGTATAACTAGCGGGAGTTACAATGAGCAGTTCTTC. This translates into CASSITSGSYNEQFF.

This clonotype was seen at least ten times. This rearrangement joins TRBV6-6 to TRBJ2-3, with D possibly matching TRBD2 (6 bases). The CDR3 length is 13 residues. CDR1 MNHNY and CDR2 SVGAGI come from the germline V gene (reference sequence). Trimming took 5 bases from V and 4 from J, leaving 10 bases between them. CDR3 nucleotides: TGTGCCAGCAGTCACCGGGAGTCAGATACGCAGTATTTT. Its translation: CASSHRESDTQYF.

There are a few counts of this clonotype. The chain couples TRBV4-2 to TRBJ2-2; 9 bases map to TRBD1. The junction had 7 bases not matched to a gene; V was cut back by 5 bases and J by 6 bases. The CDR3 has 15 amino acids. From germline, CDR1 is LGHNA and CDR2 YNFKEQ. CDR3 nucleotide sequence: TGTGCCAGCAGCACGCGGACAGGGGAGCCCGGGGAGCTGTTTTTT. Translating it yields CASSTRTGEPGELFF.

The genes are TRBV5-1 and TRBJ2-7; a weak D match, TRBD2 (5 bases). Trimming took 0 bases from V and 3 from J, leaving 16 bases between them. The CDR3 has 16 residues. Germline values: CDR1 SGHRS, CDR2 YFSETQ. The CDR3 DNA sequence: TGCGCCAGCAGCTTGGGAGGGATTGGGGTGTACTACGAGCAGTACTTC. Residues: CASSLGGIGVYYEQYF.

The rearrangement links TRBV5-1 to TRBJ2-7; 7 nucleotides agree with TRBD1. Germline CDR1 is SGHRS and CDR2 is YFSETQ. V lost 4 bases to trimming and J lost 0 bases; unmatched junction nucleotides: 4. The CDR3 loop spans 14 amino acids. The CDR3: CASSQTGDSYEQYF. CDR3 nucleotides: TGCGCCAGCAGCCAAACAGGGGACTCCTACGAGCAGTACTTC.

In its sample, this clonotype was seen a few times. The chain is built from TRBV20-1 and TRBJ1-1; no clear D gene. Germline V gene data show CDR1 as DFQATT and CDR2 as SNEGSKA (reference sequence). This CDR3 contains 11 residues. Trimming removed 8 bases from V and 0 bases from J, with 7 bases in between. For the CDR3, the DNA is TGCAGTCCACGGGTGAACACTGAAGCTTTCTTT. It translates to CSPRVNTEAFF.

This clonotype was detected a few times. This sequence joins TRBV11-2 and TRBJ1-2; a weak D match, TRBD1 (5 bases). CDR1 SGHAT and CDR2 FQNNGV come from the germline V gene. There are 15 residues in the CDR3. V lost 0 bases, J lost 4 bases, and 12 bases lay in between. CDR3 in DNA: TGTGCCAGCAGCTTAGATTCTGCCAGGGTCTATGGCTACACCTTC. This translates into CASSLDSARVYGYTF. Combining the CDR3 with reference TRBV11-2 and TRBJ1-2 gives the whole variable domain EAGVAQSPRYKIIEKRQSVAFWCNPISGHATLYWYQQILGQGPKLLIQFQNNGVVDDSQLPKDRFSAERLKGVDSTLKIQPAKLEDSAVYLCASSLDSARVYGYTFGSGTRLTVV.

The rearrangement uses TRBV12-3 or TRBV12-4 and TRBJ2-2; 7 bases fit TRBD2. CDR3 size: 16 residues. The V segment lost 5 bases and the J segment 3 bases; nucleotides outside the gene matches: 9. In nucleotides, the CDR3 is TGTGCCAGCAGTCAAGTCGGGACTACCTACACCGGGGAGCTGTTTTTT. Protein: CASSQVGTTYTGELFF.

The V and J genes are TRBV9 and TRBJ2-7; 10 positions match TRBD2. Germline V CDR1 and CDR2: SGDLS, YYNGEE. With 1 base clipped from V and 6 bases from J, the junction kept 7 bases outside the gene matches. This CDR3 has 15 residues. The CDR3 sequence: CASSVQLAGVREQYF. Written as DNA, the CDR3 is TGTGCCAGCAGCGTACAGCTAGCGGGAGTTCGCGAGCAGTACTTC.

A few counts support this clonotype. V usage is TRBV5-4 and J usage is TRBJ2-5; D not certain. V dropped 2 bases and J dropped 4 bases, with 12 bases sitting between them. Germline CDR1 reads SGHNT; CDR2 reads YYREEE (reference sequence). The CDR3 length is 14 residues. CDR3 sequence (DNA): TGTGCCAGCAGCTTCGGCAACCTGGGAGAGACCCAGTACTTC. Translating gives CASSFGNLGETQYF.

This clonotype was detected only a few times. The chain recombines TRBV19 with TRBJ2-7; D is unresolved. Germline lookup yields CDR1 LNHDA and CDR2 SQIVND (reference sequence). Trimming pared 6 bases from V and 4 bases from J, leaving 16 bases between. The CDR3 has 14 residues. The CDR3 protein is CASSHPGRTYEQYF. CDR3 DNA sequence: TGTGCCAGTAGCCACCCCGGGCGGACGTACGAGCAGTACTTC.

This chain joins TRBV4-3 and TRBJ2-1; 7 nucleotides align to TRBD1. This CDR3 has 15 amino acids. Germline values: CDR1 LGHNA, CDR2 YSLEER. After removal of 1 base from V and 8 bases from J, the junction contained 8 bases not matched to a gene. The CDR3 is CASSQGDRGFYEQFF. The CDR3, as DNA: TGCGCCAGCAGCCAAGGGGACAGAGGGTTCTATGAGCAGTTCTTC.

The chain uses TRBV25-1 and TRBJ2-2; 8 bases are a match to TRBD2. CDR1 is MGHDK and CDR2 is SYGVNS in the germline V gene. This CDR3 contains 15 residues. The V segment lost 3 bases and the J segment 3 bases; nucleotides outside the gene matches: 3. The CDR3 sequence is CASSEAGGYTGELFF. The CDR3 nucleotides are TGTGCCAGCAGTGAGGCGGGAGGTTACACCGGGGAGCTGTTTTTT.

The chain is built from TRBV20-1 and TRBJ1-3; 7 bases are shared with TRBD1. V lost 0 bases and J lost 2; bases outside the gene matches: 4. The CDR3 is made up of 15 amino acids. From germline, CDR1 is DFQATT and CDR2 SNEGSKA (reference sequence). CDR3 protein: CSARDWGTAGNTIYF. DNA for the CDR3: TGCAGTGCTAGAGATTGGGGGACAGCTGGAAACACCATATATTTT.